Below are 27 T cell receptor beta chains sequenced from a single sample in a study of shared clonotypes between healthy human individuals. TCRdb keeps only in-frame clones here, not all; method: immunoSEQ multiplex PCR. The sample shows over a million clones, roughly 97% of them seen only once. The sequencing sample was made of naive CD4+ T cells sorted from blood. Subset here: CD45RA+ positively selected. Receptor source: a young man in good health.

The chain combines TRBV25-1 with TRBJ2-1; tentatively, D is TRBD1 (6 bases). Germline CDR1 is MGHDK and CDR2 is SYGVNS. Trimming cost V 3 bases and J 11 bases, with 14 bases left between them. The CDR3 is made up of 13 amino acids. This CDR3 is CASSEVEGGKQFF. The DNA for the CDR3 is TGTGCCAGCAGTGAGGTCGAAGGGGGAAAGCAGTTCTTC.

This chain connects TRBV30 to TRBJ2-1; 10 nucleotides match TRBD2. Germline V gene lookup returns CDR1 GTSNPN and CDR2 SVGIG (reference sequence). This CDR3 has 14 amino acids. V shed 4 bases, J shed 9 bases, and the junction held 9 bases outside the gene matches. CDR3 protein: CAWMGLAGVPEQFF. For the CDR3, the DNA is TGTGCCTGGATGGGGCTAGCGGGAGTTCCTGAGCAGTTCTTC.

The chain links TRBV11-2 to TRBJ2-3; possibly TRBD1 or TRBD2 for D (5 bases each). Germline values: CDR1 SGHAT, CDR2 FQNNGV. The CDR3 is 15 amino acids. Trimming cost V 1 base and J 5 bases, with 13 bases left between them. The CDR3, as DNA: TGTGCCAGCAGCTTAGGAGGGAGTGGGGGAGATACGCAGTATTTT. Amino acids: CASSLGGSGGDTQYF. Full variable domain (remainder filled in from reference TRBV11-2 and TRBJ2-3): EAGVAQSPRYKIIEKRQSVAFWCNPISGHATLYWYQQILGQGPKLLIQFQNNGVVDDSQLPKDRFSAERLKGVDSTLKIQPAKLEDSAVYLCASSLGGSGGDTQYFGPGTRLTVL.

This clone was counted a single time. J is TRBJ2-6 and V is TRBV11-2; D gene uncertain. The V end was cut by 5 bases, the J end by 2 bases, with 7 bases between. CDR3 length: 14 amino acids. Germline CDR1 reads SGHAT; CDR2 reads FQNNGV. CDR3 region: CASSARAGANVLTF. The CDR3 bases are TGTGCCAGCAGCGCCCGTGCTGGGGCCAACGTCCTGACTTTC.

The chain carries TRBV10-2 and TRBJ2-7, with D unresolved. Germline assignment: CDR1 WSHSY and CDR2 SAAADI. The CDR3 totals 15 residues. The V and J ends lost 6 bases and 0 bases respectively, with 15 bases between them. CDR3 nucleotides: TGCGCCAGCAGAAATCTCGCCTCTGTCTCCTACGAGCAGTACTTC. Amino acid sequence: CASRNLASVSYEQYF.

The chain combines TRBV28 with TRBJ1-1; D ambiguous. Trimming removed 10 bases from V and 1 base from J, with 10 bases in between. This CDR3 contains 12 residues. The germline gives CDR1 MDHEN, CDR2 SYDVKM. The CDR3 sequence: CATGVTNTEAFF. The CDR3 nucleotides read TGTGCCACGGGAGTAACGAACACTGAAGCTTTCTTT. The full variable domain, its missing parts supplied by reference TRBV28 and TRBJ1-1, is DVKVTQSSRYLVKRTGEKVFLECVQDMDHENMFWYRQDPGLGLRLIYFSYDVKMKEKGDIPEGYSVSREKKERFSLILESASTNQTSMYLCATGVTNTEAFFGQGTRLTVV.

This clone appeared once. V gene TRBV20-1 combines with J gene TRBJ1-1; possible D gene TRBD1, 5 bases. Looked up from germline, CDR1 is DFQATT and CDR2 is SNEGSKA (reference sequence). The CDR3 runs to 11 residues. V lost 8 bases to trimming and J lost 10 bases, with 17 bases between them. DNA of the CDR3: TGCAGTCCCCAGTGGACGGGGGGAGCTTTCTTT. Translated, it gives CSPQWTGGAFF.

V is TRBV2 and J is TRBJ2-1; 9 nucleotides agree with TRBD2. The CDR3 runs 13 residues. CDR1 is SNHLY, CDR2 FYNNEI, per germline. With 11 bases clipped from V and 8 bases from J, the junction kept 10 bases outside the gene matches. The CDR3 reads CALGDGGRDEQFF. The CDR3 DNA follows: TGTGCCCTCGGGGATGGCGGGAGGGATGAGCAGTTCTTC.

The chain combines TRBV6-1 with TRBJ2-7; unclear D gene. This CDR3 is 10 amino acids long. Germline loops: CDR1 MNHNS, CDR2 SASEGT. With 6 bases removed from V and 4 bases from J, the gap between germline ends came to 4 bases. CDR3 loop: CASRDYEQYF. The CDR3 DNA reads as TGTGCCAGCAGAGATTACGAGCAGTACTTC.

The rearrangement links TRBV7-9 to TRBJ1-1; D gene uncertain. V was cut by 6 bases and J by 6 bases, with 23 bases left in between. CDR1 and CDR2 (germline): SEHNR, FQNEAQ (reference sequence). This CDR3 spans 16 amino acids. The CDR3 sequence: CASRYPPGRIGAEAFF. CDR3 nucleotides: TGTGCCAGCAGATACCCCCCCGGCAGGATCGGTGCTGAAGCTTTCTTT.

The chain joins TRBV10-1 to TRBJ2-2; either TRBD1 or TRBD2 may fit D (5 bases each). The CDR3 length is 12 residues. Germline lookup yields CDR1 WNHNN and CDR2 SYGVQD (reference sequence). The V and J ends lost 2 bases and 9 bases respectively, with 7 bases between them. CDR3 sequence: CASSEVGRELFF. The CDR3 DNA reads TGCGCCAGCAGTGAGGTGGGACGGGAGCTGTTTTTT.

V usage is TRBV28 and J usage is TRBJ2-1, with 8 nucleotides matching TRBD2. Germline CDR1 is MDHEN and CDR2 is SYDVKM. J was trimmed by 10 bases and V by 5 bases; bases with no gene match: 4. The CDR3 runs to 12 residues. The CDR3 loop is CASSPPGGEQFF. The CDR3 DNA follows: TGTGCCAGCAGTCCTCCGGGAGGGGAGCAGTTCTTC.

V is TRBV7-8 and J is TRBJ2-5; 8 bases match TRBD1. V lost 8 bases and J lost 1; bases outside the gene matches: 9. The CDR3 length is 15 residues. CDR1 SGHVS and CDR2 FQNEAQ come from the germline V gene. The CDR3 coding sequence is TGTGCCAGCCAAAGGACAGGGAGGAGCCAAGAGACCCAGTACTTC. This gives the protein CASQRTGRSQETQYF.

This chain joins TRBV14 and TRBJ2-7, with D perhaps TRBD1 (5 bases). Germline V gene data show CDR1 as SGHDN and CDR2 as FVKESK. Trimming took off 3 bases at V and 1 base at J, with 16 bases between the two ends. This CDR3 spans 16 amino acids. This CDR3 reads CASSQAIGHISYEQYF. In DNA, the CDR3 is TGTGCCAGCAGCCAGGCAATAGGACATATATCCTACGAGCAGTACTTC.

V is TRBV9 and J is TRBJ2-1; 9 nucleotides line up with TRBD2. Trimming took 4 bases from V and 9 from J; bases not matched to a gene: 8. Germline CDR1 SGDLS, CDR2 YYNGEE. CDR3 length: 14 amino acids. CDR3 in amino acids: CASSLRYSGGEQFF. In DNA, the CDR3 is TGTGCCAGCAGCCTCCGATATAGCGGGGGTGAGCAGTTCTTC.

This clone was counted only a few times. CDR3 amino acids: CASSLGTARQETQYF. CDR3 coding DNA: TGCGCCAGCAGCTTGGGGACCGCCAGGCAAGAGACCCAGTACTTC. The chain recombines TRBV5-1 with TRBJ2-5; D is uncertain. Germline V gene data show CDR1 as SGHRS and CDR2 as YFSETQ. Trimming stripped 0 bases from V and 2 bases from J, with 11 bases between. CDR3 length equals 15 residues.

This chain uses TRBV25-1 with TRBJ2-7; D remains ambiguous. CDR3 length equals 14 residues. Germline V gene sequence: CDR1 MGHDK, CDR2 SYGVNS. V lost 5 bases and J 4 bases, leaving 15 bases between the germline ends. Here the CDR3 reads CASSPGRPGYEQYF. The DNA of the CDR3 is TGTGCCAGCAGTCCTGGACGACCGGGTTACGAGCAGTACTTC.

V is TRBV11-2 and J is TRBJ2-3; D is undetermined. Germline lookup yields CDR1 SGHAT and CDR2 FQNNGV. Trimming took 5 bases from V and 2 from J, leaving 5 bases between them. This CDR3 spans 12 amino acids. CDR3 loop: CASSLITDTQYF. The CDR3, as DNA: TGTGCCAGCAGCCTAATCACAGATACGCAGTATTTT.

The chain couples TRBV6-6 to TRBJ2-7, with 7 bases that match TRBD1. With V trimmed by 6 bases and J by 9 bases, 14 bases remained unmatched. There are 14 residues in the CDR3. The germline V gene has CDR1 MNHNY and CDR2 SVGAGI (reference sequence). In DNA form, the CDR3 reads TGTGCCAGCAGCAATACAGGGGATATAGGGTGGCAGTACTTC. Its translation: CASSNTGDIGWQYF.

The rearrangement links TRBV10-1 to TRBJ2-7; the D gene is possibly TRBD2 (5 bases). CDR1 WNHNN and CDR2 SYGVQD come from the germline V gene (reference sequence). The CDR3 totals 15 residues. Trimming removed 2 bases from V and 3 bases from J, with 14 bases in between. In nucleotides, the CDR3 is TGCGCCAGCAGTGAGGGTCAGTTAGCGTTCTACGAGCAGTACTTC. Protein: CASSEGQLAFYEQYF.

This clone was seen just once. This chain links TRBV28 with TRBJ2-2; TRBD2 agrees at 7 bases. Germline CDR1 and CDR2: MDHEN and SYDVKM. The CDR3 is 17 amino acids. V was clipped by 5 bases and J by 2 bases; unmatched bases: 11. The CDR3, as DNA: TGTGCCAGCAGTCCAGGCGGTCTAGCGGATAACACCGGGGAGCTGTTTTTT. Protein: CASSPGGLADNTGELFF.

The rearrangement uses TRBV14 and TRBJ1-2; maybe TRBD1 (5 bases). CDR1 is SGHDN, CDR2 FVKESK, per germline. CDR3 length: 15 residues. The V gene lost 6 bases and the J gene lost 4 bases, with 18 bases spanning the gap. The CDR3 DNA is TGTGCCAGCAGTCCCTGGGACGGAGGGACCTATGGCTACACCTTC. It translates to CASSPWDGGTYGYTF.

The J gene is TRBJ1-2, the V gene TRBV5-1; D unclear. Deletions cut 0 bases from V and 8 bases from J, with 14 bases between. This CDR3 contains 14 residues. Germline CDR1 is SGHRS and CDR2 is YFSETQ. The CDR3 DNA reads TGCGCCAGCAGCTTGGGCCTTCTGGGTGACGGCTACACCTTC. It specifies CASSLGLLGDGYTF.

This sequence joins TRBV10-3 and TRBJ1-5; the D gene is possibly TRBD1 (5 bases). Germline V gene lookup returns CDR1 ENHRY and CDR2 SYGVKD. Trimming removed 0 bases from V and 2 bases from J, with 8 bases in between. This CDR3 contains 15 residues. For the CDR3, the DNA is TGTGCCATCAGTGAGTCGTGGGGGGGCAATCAGCCCCAGCATTTT. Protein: CAISESWGGNQPQHF.

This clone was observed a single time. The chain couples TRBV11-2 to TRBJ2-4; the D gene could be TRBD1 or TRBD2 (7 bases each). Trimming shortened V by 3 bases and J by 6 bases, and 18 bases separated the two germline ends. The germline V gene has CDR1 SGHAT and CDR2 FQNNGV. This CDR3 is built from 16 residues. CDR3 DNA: TGTGCCAGCAGCTTCAGGGGGTCCGGGGGGAGAAACATTCAGTACTTC. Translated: CASSFRGSGGRNIQYF. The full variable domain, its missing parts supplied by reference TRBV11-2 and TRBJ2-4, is EAGVAQSPRYKIIEKRQSVAFWCNPISGHATLYWYQQILGQGPKLLIQFQNNGVVDDSQLPKDRFSAERLKGVDSTLKIQPAKLEDSAVYLCASSFRGSGGRNIQYFGAGTRLSVL.

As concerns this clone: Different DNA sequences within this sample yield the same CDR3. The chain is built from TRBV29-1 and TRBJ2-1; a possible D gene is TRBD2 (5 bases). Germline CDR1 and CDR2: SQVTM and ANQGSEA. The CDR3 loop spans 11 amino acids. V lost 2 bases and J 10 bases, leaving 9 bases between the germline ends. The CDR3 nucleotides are TGCAGCGTTGAACGCGGAGGAGAGCAGTTCTTC. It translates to CSVERGGEQFF.

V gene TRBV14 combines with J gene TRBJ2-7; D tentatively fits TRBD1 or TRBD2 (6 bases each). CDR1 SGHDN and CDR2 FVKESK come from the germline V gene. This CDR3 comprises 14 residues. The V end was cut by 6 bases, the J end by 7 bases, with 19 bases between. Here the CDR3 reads CASRNSGAQGEQYF. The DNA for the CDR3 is TGTGCCAGCAGGAATAGCGGAGCCCAGGGGGAGCAGTACTTC.